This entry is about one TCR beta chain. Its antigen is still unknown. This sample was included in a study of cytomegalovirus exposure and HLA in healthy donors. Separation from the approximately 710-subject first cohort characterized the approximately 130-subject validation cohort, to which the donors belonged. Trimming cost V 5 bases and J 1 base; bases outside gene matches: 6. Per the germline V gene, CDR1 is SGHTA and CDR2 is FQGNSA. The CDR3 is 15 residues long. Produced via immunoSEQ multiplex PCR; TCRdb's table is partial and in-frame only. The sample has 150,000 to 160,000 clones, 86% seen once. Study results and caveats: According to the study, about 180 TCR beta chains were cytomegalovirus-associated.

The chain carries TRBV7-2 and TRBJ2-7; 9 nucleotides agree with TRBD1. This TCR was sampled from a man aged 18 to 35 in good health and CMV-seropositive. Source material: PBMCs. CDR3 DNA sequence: TGTGCCAGCAGCAACGGGGGGACAGGGTCCTACGAGCAGTACTTC. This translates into CASSNGGTGSYEQYF.